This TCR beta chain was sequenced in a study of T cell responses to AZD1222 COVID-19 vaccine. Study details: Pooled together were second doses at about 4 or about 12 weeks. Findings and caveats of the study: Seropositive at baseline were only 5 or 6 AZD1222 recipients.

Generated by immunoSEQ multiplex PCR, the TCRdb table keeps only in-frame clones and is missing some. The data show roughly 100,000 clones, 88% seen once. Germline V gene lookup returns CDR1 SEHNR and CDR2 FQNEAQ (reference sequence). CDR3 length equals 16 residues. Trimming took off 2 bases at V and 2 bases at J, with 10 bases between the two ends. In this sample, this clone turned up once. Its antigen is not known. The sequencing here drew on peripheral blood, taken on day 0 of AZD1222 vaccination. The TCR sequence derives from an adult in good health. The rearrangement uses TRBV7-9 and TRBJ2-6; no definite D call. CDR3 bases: TGTGCCAGCAGCTTAACCGTCGGTGCTGGGGCCAACGTCCTGACTTTC. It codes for CASSLTVGAGANVLTF. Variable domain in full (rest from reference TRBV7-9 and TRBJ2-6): DTGVSQNPRHKITKRGQNVTFRCDPISEHNRLYWYRQTLGQGPEFLTYFQNEAQLEKSRLLSDRFSAERPKGSFSTLEIQRTEQGDSAMYLCASSLTVGAGANVLTFGAGSRLTVL.